This T cell receptor beta chain was profiled in a study of T cell responses to AZD1222 COVID-19 vaccine (dated by TCRdb to the early 2020s). With regard to the full study: AZD1222 recipients given second doses at about 4 weeks or at about 12 weeks were pooled, since spike-specific TCR depth and breadth were not found to differ between the two schedules. Trial participants were enrolled into age subgroups of 18-55, 56-69 and 70-plus years, which contained about 160, 30 and 59 TCR-sequenced participants, respectively. A total of about 240 trial participants underwent TCR sequencing, of whom 207 received two doses of AZD1222 and some 26 received two doses of the MenACWY control vaccine.

Overall study outcomes, separate from this receptor: In the small 56-69-year group, the increase in depth fell short of significance, most likely because of low power. Spike-specific TCR breadth and depth rose significantly after two AZD1222 doses compared with day 0 and with MenACWY recipients. Participants were mostly white British and included more females than males, and it was suggested by the authors that clonal diversity may have been underestimated. Conclusions about previously exposed vaccinees are limited because only five to seven AZD1222 recipients were SARS-CoV-2 seropositive at baseline. Because no day 14 peak-response samples were available, repertoires were characterized only after the peak T cell response. Reportedly, almost half of the unique spike-specific TCRs recognized epitopes lying outside the regions that are mutated in the B.1.351 and B.1.1.7 variants. The whole spike protein was spanned by vaccine-associated CD4 TCRs, and dominant responses were seen in regions 160-218 and 743-854.

The CDR3 regions of human TCRbeta chains were analyzed by immunosequencing. The original pipeline was this. TCRs in the repertoires were compared against a reference library of SARS-CoV-2-specific TCRs that had been generated with the MIRA antigen-specificity platform. Breadth meant the fraction of unique TCRs that were SARS-CoV-2-associated, whereas depth meant the fraction of total T cells that were SARS-CoV-2-associated. Each spike-specific TCR was assigned to its reactive spike region and to a CD4 or CD8 class using the MIRA data. Log10-transformed breadth and depth values were compared by one-way ANOVA with Sidak's multiple comparisons tests. Drawn from immuneACCESS, this table holds only the in-frame rearrangements with V and J called that TCRdb kept. Clones are partly lost; checked studies trace under half to an unresolved V gene and leave the rest unexplained. D and trimming come from the DNA, and the V and J calls and clone size come from that table. Counted in this sample were some 180,000 clones; about 90% of them appeared once. The ten largest clones take up 0.45% to 0.55% of the sample.

About this clone: What antigen it recognizes has not been identified. The sample holds no much larger clone one base away, and base qualities are not on file.

Sample time point, as interpreted from the label and publication: baseline before first vaccination. Samples from vaccinated people were obtained from the UK trials COV001 and COV002, which included a single-blind randomized controlled phase 2/3 trial of AZD1222 (ChAdOx1 nCoV-19) in healthy adults. Trial participant PBMC samples were collected at day 0 and day 28 after the second dose for TCRbeta chain sequencing. Looking up the germline V gene (reference sequence) yields CDR1 GTSNPN and CDR2 SVGIG. The CDR3, cysteine through phenylalanine, is 14 amino acids long. The sequence is cut down to CDR3 DNA, 42 bases in frame from base 1. Ends trimmed: V by 3 bases, J by 8 bases; bases unmatched to a gene: 5.

This TCR was sampled from an adult in good health. Sample: peripheral blood, taken on day 0 of AZD1222 vaccination. This receptor chain uses TRBV30 and TRBJ2-1, with TRBD2 identical over 12 junction bases. The CDR3 loop reads CAWRLAGGGDEQFF. The DNA sequence follows: TGTGCCTGGAGACTAGCGGGAGGAGGGGATGAGCAGTTCTTC.